This T cell receptor (beta chain) was profiled in a study of shared clonotypes between healthy human individuals. At the level of the study: The cohort had two women and three men, ages 18 to 49.

Worth noting for this clone: One end of the junction is discordant with germline, which a read error may explain.

In the sorted-subset replicate PCRs, about 200 ng DNA, some 30,000 T cell genomes, was used. Using immunoSEQ multiplex PCR, the repertoire was profiled, and TCRdb retains in-frame clones only, with some absent. The data hold more than 1.2 million clones, with just under 99% observed a single time. The CDR3 runs to 12 residues. CDR1 is MNHNS and CDR2 is SASEGT in the germline V gene. Study donors comprised healthy, HIV-negative adults devoid of recent acute infection or vaccination. The gene calls are TRBV6-1 and TRBJ2-1; TRBD2 agrees at 8 bases. The clonotype was recovered from a man aged 25-45 years in good health. Sequencing was done on a sample of naive CD4+ T cells sorted from blood. Subset given: CD45RA+ positively selected. The chain's CDR3 is CASSQAGTSLIF. The CDR3 region has the DNA TGTGCCAGCAGTCAAGCCGGGACTAGTTTGATCTTC.